The sequence of this T cell receptor (beta chain) was determined in a study of blood T cell repertoires in COVID-19. CDR3 size: 12 residues. V was pared by 8 bases and J by 5 bases, with 12 bases between. Germline V gene sequence: CDR1 MNHEY, CDR2 SMNVEV (reference sequence). As processed by the authors: Reference gene primers were amplified, and this amplification served to estimate nucleated cell counts. TCRdb's copy holds only in-frame clones and misses some; the assay was immunoSEQ multiplex PCR. That table furnishes V, J and clone size, whereas the DNA furnished D and trimming. The profile shows about 120,000 clones, about 86% of them singletons.

Sequencing was carried out using peripheral blood. V and J are TRBV27 and TRBJ1-1, with D possibly being TRBD1 (6 bases). The TCR was taken from a woman in her fifties or sixties with acute or convalescent COVID-19. Here the CDR3 DNA reads TGTGCCAGCGGTATTAGGGGGACTGAAGCTTTCTTT. It encodes CASGIRGTEAFF.